Listed below are T cell receptor beta chains from one sample, sequenced in a study of beta chain features in type 1 diabetes. TCRdb's copy holds only in-frame clones and misses some; the assay was immunoSEQ multiplex PCR. This table has a few hundred thousand clones, around 25% appearing once. Sequencing was performed on naive CD4+ T cells from blood. The origin of the receptors is a woman aged 25 to 39 with type 1 diabetes. The CDR3 runs from the conserved cysteine through the conserved F or W. The D gene is left open where the match is weak. Only some rows state a clone size, as once, few, many or a class for expanded clones.

V gene,clone size,J gene,D gene,CDR3 protein,CDR3 DNA
TRBV2,once,TRBJ2-7,TRBD2,CASEREGPNEQYF,TGTGCCAGCGAGCGGGAGGGTCCCAACGAGCAGTACTTC
TRBV30,.,TRBJ2-7,.,CAWSVSGYEQYF,TGTGCCTGGAGTGTAAGCGGCTACGAGCAGTACTTC
TRBV29-1,.,TRBJ1-1,.,CSVAANQGGTEAFF,TGCAGCGTTGCCGCCAATCAGGGTGGCACTGAAGCTTTCTTT
TRBV2,.,TRBJ1-3,TRBD1,CASSAGQGYTIYF,TGTGCCAGCAGTGCGGGACAGGGATACACCATATATTTT
TRBV29-1,.,TRBJ2-5,TRBD2,CSVGGRAGGPGETQYF,TGCAGCGTTGGGGGGCGAGCGGGAGGGCCCGGAGAGACCCAGTACTTC
TRBV30,.,TRBJ1-5,.,CAWSAGSNQPQHF,TGTGCCTGGAGTGCAGGCAGCAATCAGCCCCAGCATTTT
TRBV5-1,few,TRBJ2-3,TRBD2,CASSLAHLAGRTDTQYF,TGCGCCAGCAGCTTGGCCCACCTAGCGGGGCGCACAGATACGCAGTATTTT
TRBV30,.,TRBJ2-3,.,CAWSLDPDTQYF,TGTGCCTGGAGTCTAGACCCAGATACGCAGTATTTT
TRBV29-1,.,TRBJ1-2,.,CSAPKVGSVYGYTF,TGCAGCGCCCCAAAGGTTGGCAGCGTTTATGGCTACACCTTC
TRBV7-3,few,TRBJ2-7,TRBD2,CASSLRGGGSYEQYF,TGTGCCAGCAGCTTAAGGGGGGGAGGCAGCTACGAGCAGTACTTC
TRBV5-1,.,TRBJ1-5,.,CASSSGEGQPQHF,TGCGCCAGCAGCTCCGGGGAAGGTCAGCCCCAGCATTTT
TRBV29-1,few,TRBJ1-1,.,CSVVPGMNTEAFF,TGCAGCGTTGTCCCAGGAATGAACACTGAAGCTTTCTTT
TRBV2,.,TRBJ2-6,.,CASMESGANVLTF,TGTGCCAGCATGGAGTCTGGGGCCAACGTCCTGACTTTC
TRBV25-1,.,TRBJ2-7,.,CASSAAYEQYF,TGTGCCAGCAGTGCAGCCTACGAGCAGTACTTC
TRBV5-1,few,TRBJ1-2,.,CASSRDKTVYGYTF,TGCGCCAGCAGCAGGGACAAGACAGTCTATGGCTACACCTTC
TRBV30,.,TRBJ2-1,.,CAWRENSYNEQFF,TGTGCCTGGAGAGAGAACTCCTACAATGAGCAGTTCTTC
TRBV7-9,.,TRBJ2-3,TRBD2,CASSFSGSGTDTQYF,TGTGCCAGCAGCTTTAGCGGGAGCGGGACAGATACGCAGTATTTT
TRBV5-6,.,TRBJ2-5,TRBD1,CASSPTGGGETQYF,TGTGCCAGCAGCCCTACAGGGGGCGGTGAGACCCAGTACTTC
TRBV18,few,TRBJ2-3,.,CASSPIKELWGTDTQYF,TGTGCCAGCTCGCCCATAAAGGAGCTTTGGGGCACAGATACGCAGTATTTT
TRBV18,.,TRBJ2-7,.,CASSPNGATYEQYF,TGTGCCAGCTCACCCAATGGGGCTACCTACGAGCAGTACTTC
TRBV7-9,few,TRBJ2-5,TRBD1,CASSWPFTGGGREETQYF,TGTGCCAGCAGCTGGCCCTTTACAGGGGGAGGTCGAGAAGAGACCCAGTACTTC
TRBV30,.,TRBJ2-2,TRBD2,CAWSLRRRGTGELFF,TGTGCCTGGAGTCTCCGGCGGCGGGGGACCGGGGAGCTGTTTTTT
TRBV7-2,.,TRBJ2-2,TRBD2,CASSRVAGGLTGELFF,TGTGCCAGCAGCCGCGTAGCGGGAGGCCTAACCGGGGAGCTGTTTTTT
TRBV10-3,few,TRBJ2-7,TRBD1,CAITPGQKSSYEQYF,TGTGCCATCACCCCGGGACAGAAGAGTTCCTACGAGCAGTACTTC
TRBV15,.,TRBJ2-2,TRBD1,CATSRDFGTVTGELFF,TGTGCCACCAGCAGAGATTTCGGGACAGTCACCGGGGAGCTGTTTTTT
TRBV30,.,TRBJ1-1,TRBD1,CALTGIIMNTEAFF,TGTGCCTTGACAGGGATCATTATGAACACTGAAGCTTTCTTT
TRBV29-1,few,TRBJ2-5,.,CSVEGGETQYF,TGCAGCGTTGAAGGAGGGGAGACCCAGTACTTC
TRBV19,.,TRBJ2-3,TRBD1,CASSDRGPSTDTQYF,TGTGCCAGTAGCGACAGGGGGCCCAGCACAGATACGCAGTATTTT
TRBV6-1,.,TRBJ2-1,.,CASREMTVSYNEQFF,TGTGCCAGCAGGGAGATGACAGTATCCTACAATGAGCAGTTCTTC
TRBV30,.,TRBJ1-1,.,CACSPGNTEAFF,TGTGCCTGCTCTCCAGGGAACACTGAAGCTTTCTTT
TRBV30,.,TRBJ1-2,.,CAWSLRLRDYGYTF,TGTGCCTGGAGCCTTCGACTGCGGGACTATGGCTACACCTTC
TRBV10-3,.,TRBJ2-1,TRBD2,CAIRLGTSGPSEQFF,TGTGCCATCAGACTTGGGACTAGCGGCCCGTCTGAGCAGTTCTTC
TRBV5-1,few,TRBJ1-2,TRBD1,CASSLVRDRVNYGYTF,TGCGCCAGCAGCTTGGTACGCGACAGGGTTAACTATGGCTACACCTTC
TRBV5-1,.,TRBJ2-1,TRBD2,CASGGLAGDGDEQFF,TGCGCCAGCGGGGGACTAGCGGGAGACGGCGATGAGCAGTTCTTC
TRBV4-1,.,TRBJ2-7,.,CASSQGRAGSSYEQYF,TGCGCCAGCAGCCAAGGTCGAGCGGGTAGCTCCTACGAGCAGTACTTC
TRBV4-1,.,TRBJ2-1,TRBD2,CASSQDPSGSSYNEQFF,TGCGCCAGCAGCCAAGATCCCAGCGGGAGCTCCTACAATGAGCAGTTCTTC
TRBV30,.,TRBJ2-7,TRBD2,CAWSLGLAGDITYEQYF,TGTGCCTGGAGTCTGGGACTAGCGGGAGATATAACCTACGAGCAGTACTTC
TRBV6-5,few,TRBJ2-2,.,CASSYSLDGGELFF,TGTGCCAGCAGTTACTCCCTAGACGGCGGGGAGCTGTTTTTT
TRBV25-1,.,TRBJ2-7,TRBD2,CASSVTGGYEQYF,TGTGCCAGCAGTGTGACGGGGGGCTACGAGCAGTACTTC
TRBV5-1,.,TRBJ2-3,TRBD1,CASSWTPGQQSTDTQYF,TGCGCCAGCAGTTGGACTCCGGGACAGCAGAGCACAGATACGCAGTATTTT
TRBV11-2,few,TRBJ2-7,.,CASSRHLEGGARSYEQYF,TGTGCCAGCAGCCGCCACCTCGAGGGTGGAGCGAGGTCCTACGAGCAGTACTTC
TRBV30,few,TRBJ2-3,TRBD1,CANRGSTKTDTQYF,TGTGCCAACAGGGGGTCGACAAAAACAGATACGCAGTATTTT
TRBV5-4,.,TRBJ1-2,.,CASSLVESGVGYTF,TGTGCCAGCAGCTTAGTTGAATCGGGGGTAGGCTACACCTTC
TRBV5-1,.,TRBJ2-4,.,CASSLGHQNIQYF,TGCGCCAGCAGCTTGGGACACCAAAACATTCAGTACTTC
TRBV28,.,TRBJ1-5,.,CASRGRSEPQHF,TGTGCCAGCAGAGGGAGGTCAGAGCCCCAGCATTTT
TRBV19,.,TRBJ2-2,TRBD1,CASSGTGYTGELFF,TGTGCCAGTTCCGGGACAGGGTACACCGGGGAGCTGTTTTTT
TRBV25-1,.,TRBJ1-1,.,CASSVTTGNTEAFF,TGTGCCAGCAGTGTGACAACAGGGAACACTGAAGCTTTCTTT
TRBV7-8,.,TRBJ2-2,.,CASRPRGLNTGELFF,TGTGCCAGCAGGCCCCGGGGACTGAACACCGGGGAGCTGTTTTTT
TRBV9,.,TRBJ2-6,TRBD1,CASSRDSSGANVLTF,TGTGCCAGCAGCAGGGACAGCTCTGGGGCCAACGTCCTGACTTTC
TRBV7-2,.,TRBJ2-7,TRBD2,CASSLTAGVIAYEQYF,TGTGCCAGCAGCTTAACTGCGGGAGTCATCGCCTACGAGCAGTACTTC
TRBV7-8,few,TRBJ1-1,.,CASSLGRTTEAFF,TGTGCCAGCAGCTTGGGGCGGACCACTGAAGCTTTCTTT
TRBV23-1,.,TRBJ2-7,TRBD2,CASSPPGGFYEQYF,TGCGCCAGCAGTCCCCCCGGGGGGTTCTACGAGCAGTACTTC
TRBV28,few,TRBJ1-5,TRBD1,CASNLGDRENQPQHF,TGTGCCAGCAACCTAGGGGACAGGGAAAATCAGCCCCAGCATTTT